This T cell receptor beta chain originates from a study of cytomegalovirus exposure and HLA in healthy donors. Overall study findings and caveats: Using a false discovery rate of 0.05, a later analysis showed that around 16,000 TCR beta sequences were associated with HLA alleles. Immune exposure information comprised only CMV serostatus. Productive rates of about 87% or about 30% were seen for most TCR beta V segments in an earlier analysis.

Every donor was a healthy person donating bone marrow. It was with 60 Vbeta and 13 Jbeta primers that the PCR ran. Generated by immunoSEQ multiplex PCR, the TCRdb table keeps only in-frame clones and is missing some. This sample has approximately 190,000 clones; 82% occur once, and the top ten carry approximately 0.092%. About this clone: Its antigen is unidentified.

Sequencing was performed on PBMCs. This sequence originates from a boy younger than 10 in good health and CMV-seronegative.

CDR3 sequence (DNA): TGTGCCAGCAGTTTTTATAGCGGGGGCGGAGATACGCAGTATTTT. Translating it yields CASSFYSGGGDTQYF. J is TRBJ2-3 and V is TRBV7-2; the match to TRBD2 covers 9 bases. Germline trimming cut 6 bases from V and 5 bases from J; bases unmatched to any gene: 9. This CDR3 spans 15 amino acids. Germline CDR1 SGHTA, CDR2 FQGNSA.